Below are 9 T cell receptor beta chains sequenced from a single sample in a study of T cell repertoires in cytomegalovirus infection. TCRdb fed the reads into MiXCR, producing one record per CDR3 protein. The sample includes more than 350,000 distinct CDR3 sequences, roughly a third of them seen just once. Sequenced sample: PBMCs. These receptors all come from a human donor in good health (CMV status not recorded). Some clones in this sample may be carry-over from other donors' samples.

The CDR3 region has the DNA TGTGCCACCAGGCCGCGGACAGGGCGAACCGGGGAGCTGTTTTTT. This sequence encodes CATRPRTGRTGELFF. The gene calls are TRBV24-1 and TRBJ2-2; 8 bases line up with TRBD1. The V segment lost 7 bases and the J segment 5 bases; nucleotides outside the gene matches: 8. The V gene's germline CDR1 is KGHDR and CDR2 SFDVKD. There are 15 residues in the CDR3.

This clonotype was detected many times. The chain links TRBV6-1 to TRBJ1-2; D is ambiguous. Trimming removed 7 bases from V and 7 bases from J, with 16 bases in between. This CDR3 is built from 13 residues. Germline CDR1 is MNHNS and CDR2 is SASEGT. The CDR3, as DNA: TGTGCCAGCACCGAGGACCTGACCCGTGGCTACACCTTC. Translating it yields CASTEDLTRGYTF.

This clonotype has only a few counts. The chain links TRBV4-1 to TRBJ1-2; D perhaps matches TRBD1 (5 bases). Germline values: CDR1 MGHRA, CDR2 YSYEKL. The length of the CDR3 is 17 residues. Between the trimmed V and J ends, which lost 3 bases and 5 bases, there was a span of 22 bases. The CDR3 sequence: CASSHATSGGTPYGYTF. The CDR3 bases are TGCGCCAGCAGCCACGCAACGTCCGGAGGGACCCCATATGGCTACACCTTC.

This clonotype was picked up many times. The chain employs TRBV7-2 and TRBJ1-1; D perhaps matches TRBD1 (6 bases). CDR1 SGHTA and CDR2 FQGNSA come from the germline V gene. The CDR3 loop spans 12 amino acids. Trimming cost V 4 bases and J 5 bases, with 8 bases left between them. DNA of the CDR3: TGTGCCAGCAGCTGGACAGATACTGAAGCTTTCTTT. It translates to CASSWTDTEAFF.

This clonotype was seen more than once but under ten times. V and J are TRBV25-1 and TRBJ1-1; a possible D gene is TRBD1 (5 bases). V dropped 1 base and J dropped 7 bases, with 10 bases sitting between them. The germline gives CDR1 MGHDK, CDR2 SYGVNS. The CDR3 contains 13 residues. The chain's CDR3 is CASSESGGVEAFF. The CDR3 region has the DNA TGTGCCAGCAGTGAATCCGGGGGTGTTGAAGCTTTCTTT. Full variable domain (outside the CDR3, taken from reference TRBV25-1 and TRBJ1-1): EADIYQTPRYLVIGTGKKITLECSQTMGHDKMYWYQQDPGMELHLIHYSYGVNSTEKGDLSSESTVSRIRTEHFPLTLESARPSHTSQYLCASSESGGVEAFFGQGTRLTVV.

As DNA, the CDR3 is TGTGCCAGCAGCTTAGAAGCGGGGGGGCAAGAGACCCAGTACTTC. Protein product: CASSLEAGGQETQYF. This chain joins TRBV7-2 and TRBJ2-5; 10 bases match TRBD2. The CDR3 is 15 amino acids. V shed 1 base, J shed 2 bases, and the junction held 1 base outside the gene matches. CDR1 SGHTA and CDR2 FQGNSA come from the germline V gene.

This clonotype appeared many times. The chain combines TRBV7-2 with TRBJ1-6; 8 bases line up with TRBD1. CDR3 length: 14 amino acids. CDR1 is SGHTA, CDR2 FQGNSA, per germline. The trim removed 7 bases at V and 8 bases at J, leaving 7 bases unmatched. The CDR3 protein is CASTKGQGYSPLHF. In nucleotides, the CDR3 is TGTGCCAGCACCAAAGGACAGGGTTATTCACCCCTCCACTTT.

With regard to this clonotype: A single base separates this from a much larger clone, so it may be a read error. Here the CDR3 omits its conserved ending phenylalanine or tryptophan, so a read error is the likely source. V is TRBV10-3 and J is TRBJ2-7, with TRBD2 matching over 7 bases. CDR1 ENHRY and CDR2 SYGVKD come from the germline V gene. CDR3 size: 15 residues. V lost 4 bases and J lost 1; bases outside the gene matches: 7. CDR3 sequence reads: CAISGGGDGSYEQYL. For the CDR3, the DNA is TGTGCCATCAGTGGGGGGGGTGACGGATCCTACGAGCAGTACTTA.

J is TRBJ2-3 and V is TRBV27; TRBD1 matches 7 bases. The V gene's germline CDR1 is MNHEY and CDR2 SMNVEV (reference sequence). This CDR3 has 14 residues. J was trimmed by 4 bases and V by 2 bases; bases with no gene match: 3. DNA of the CDR3: TGTGCCAGCAGTTTAGACAGGGCGTCAGATACGCAGTATTTT. It encodes CASSLDRASDTQYF.